Presented here are 22 T cell receptor beta chains from one specimen sequenced in a study of Graves' ophthalmopathy and Graves' hyperthyroidism. Amplifying from RNA transcripts, the study obtained TCR beta CDR3 regions. First-round RT-PCR used HTBI primers; second-round multiplex PCR followed. TCRdb re-analysed the multiplex PCR reads in MiXCR, keeping a single row per CDR3 protein. The table records almost 400,000 distinct CDR3 sequences, 15% to 20% of them present only once. The source material was peripheral blood. The source is a woman aged 18-29 years with Graves' ophthalmopathy.

This clonotype came up many times. One end of the junction is discordant with germline, which a read error may explain. The chain couples TRBV6-4 to TRBJ2-5; D is unresolved. The CDR3 extends over 13 amino acids. The germline gives CDR1 MRHNA, CDR2 SNTAGT. The CDR3 sequence: CASSYSRPETQYF. For the CDR3, the DNA is TGTGCCAGCAGTTACTCTCGACCCGAGACCCAGTACTTC.

This clonotype was detected ten times or more. The rearrangement links TRBV11-2 to TRBJ2-7; D perhaps matches TRBD2 (6 bases). Trimming took 3 bases from V and 4 from J, leaving 19 bases between them. The CDR3 extends over 16 amino acids. The V gene's germline CDR1 is SGHAT and CDR2 FQNNGV. The CDR3 sequence: CASSLGSERVTYEQYF. The CDR3 DNA reads as TGTGCCAGCAGCTTGGGGAGCGAGCGGGTGACTTACGAGCAGTACTTC. The variable domain in full, with the rest retrieved from reference TRBV11-2 and TRBJ2-7, is EAGVAQSPRYKIIEKRQSVAFWCNPISGHATLYWYQQILGQGPKLLIQFQNNGVVDDSQLPKDRFSAERLKGVDSTLKIQPAKLEDSAVYLCASSLGSERVTYEQYFGPGTRLTVT.

The chain is built from TRBV12-5 and TRBJ2-2; D may be TRBD2 (5 bases). Germline V gene lookup returns CDR1 LGHNT and CDR2 FRNRAP. The CDR3 length is 17 residues. The V gene lost 3 bases and the J gene lost 0 bases, with 14 bases spanning the gap. The CDR3 region has the DNA TGTGCTAGTGGTTTTTTCCGCAGCGGCTCGAACACCGGGGAGCTGTTTTTT. This translates into CASGFFRSGSNTGELFF.

This clonotype was seen repeatedly, ten times or more. The V call is TRBV5-1, the J call TRBJ2-7, with D possibly matching TRBD2 (6 bases). The V end lost 0 bases, the J end lost 5 bases, and 15 bases lay between the germline ends. This CDR3 comprises 15 residues. Germline assignment: CDR1 SGHRS and CDR2 YFSETQ. The CDR3 loop is CASSLAHTGGDEQYF. DNA for the CDR3: TGCGCCAGCAGCTTGGCTCATACAGGAGGGGACGAGCAGTACTTC.

This clonotype has ten or more counts. The chain is built from TRBV10-2 and TRBJ2-7; D is perhaps TRBD1 or TRBD2 (5 bases each). Trimming removed 8 bases at V and 3 bases at J, with 14 bases between. The CDR3 runs to 13 residues. Germline CDR1 reads WSHSY; CDR2 reads SAAADI. The chain's CDR3 is CASGGRTYYEQYF. CDR3 DNA sequence: TGCGCCAGCGGGGGACGGACCTACTACGAGCAGTACTTC.

This clonotype was detected ten times or more. The V and J genes are TRBV7-3 and TRBJ2-7; no definite D call. Germline V CDR1 and CDR2: SGHTA, FQGTGA. Trimming stripped 1 base from V and 5 bases from J, with 12 bases between. This CDR3 region has 14 residues. Here the CDR3 reads CASSLNVGSNEQYF. The CDR3 nucleotides are TGTGCCAGCAGCTTAAACGTCGGCAGCAACGAGCAGTACTTC.

This clonotype was counted ten times or more. The V call is TRBV28, the J call TRBJ2-7; the match to TRBD1 covers 9 bases. CDR3 length: 13 residues. Germline CDR1 and CDR2: MDHEN and SYDVKM. The DNA for the CDR3 is TGTGCTGCGGTGGGGACAGGGCTCTACGAGCAGTACTTC. Amino acid sequence: CAAVGTGLYEQYF.

There are many counts of this clonotype. The rearrangement links TRBV28 to TRBJ2-7; no clear D. This CDR3 has 13 amino acids. V gave up 2 bases and J gave up 3 bases, with 8 bases separating them. The germline V gene encodes CDR1 MDHEN and CDR2 SYDVKM. CDR3 in amino acids: CASSLNTGYEQYF. For the CDR3, the DNA is TGTGCCAGCAGTTTAAACACTGGCTACGAGCAGTACTTC.

The V and J genes are TRBV30 and TRBJ2-7; D might be TRBD1 (6 bases). Germline CDR1 GTSNPN, CDR2 SVGIG (reference sequence). The CDR3 covers 13 residues. V gave up 4 bases and J gave up 5 bases, with 15 bases separating them. As DNA, the CDR3 is TGTGCCTGGACTCATACAGGGAACGACGAGCAGTACTTC. It is translated as CAWTHTGNDEQYF.

This clonotype showed up many times. V usage is TRBV14 and J usage is TRBJ1-1; unclear D gene. Germline-derived CDR1 and CDR2 are SGHDN and FVKESK. The CDR3 spans 13 residues. V shed 4 bases and J shed 1 base, with 7 bases lying between them. The chain's CDR3 is CASSLKSNTEAFF. CDR3 DNA sequence: TGTGCCAGCAGCCTAAAATCGAACACTGAAGCTTTCTTT.

This clonotype has at least ten counts. V gene TRBV6-4 combines with J gene TRBJ2-3; 10 bases map to TRBD2. Germline trimming cut 6 bases from V and 4 bases from J; bases unmatched to any gene: 7. This CDR3 has 15 residues. Looked up from germline, CDR1 is MRHNA and CDR2 is SNTAGT. In DNA, the CDR3 is TGTGCCAGCAGCCAACTAGCGGGAAACTCAGATACGCAGTATTTT. This translates into CASSQLAGNSDTQYF.

This clonotype has ten or more counts. The chain carries TRBV6-1 and TRBJ1-3; TRBD1 matches 7 bases. The CDR3 consists of 15 residues. Trimming took 7 bases from V and 3 from J; bases not matched to a gene: 9. CDR1 and CDR2 (germline): MNHNS, SASEGT. Here the CDR3 DNA reads TGTGCCAGCACCATCCGAACAGGGGTTGGAAACACCATATATTTT. Amino acid sequence: CASTIRTGVGNTIYF.

Only a few counts were recorded for this clonotype. The V and J genes are TRBV10-3 and TRBJ1-3; D might be TRBD1 (6 bases). This CDR3 contains 16 residues. Germline CDR1 and CDR2: ENHRY and SYGVKD. V was pared by 10 bases and J by 0 bases, with 19 bases between. CDR3 protein: CATRTTGPLSGNTIYF. CDR3 nucleotide sequence: TGTGCCACCCGAACCACAGGGCCCCTCTCTGGAAACACCATATATTTT.

This clonotype was counted at least ten times. The chain is built from TRBV27 and TRBJ1-1; TRBD1 might be the D (5 bases). The germline gives CDR1 MNHEY, CDR2 SMNVEV (reference sequence). Trimming shortened V by 4 bases and J by 5 bases, and 11 bases separated the two germline ends. The length of the CDR3 is 13 residues. The CDR3 here is CASSSGQTTEAFF. DNA of the CDR3: TGTGCCAGCAGTTCGGGGCAGACTACTGAAGCTTTCTTT.

This clonotype was recorded many times. The chain uses TRBV10-3 and TRBJ2-5; D tentatively fits TRBD1 or TRBD2 (5 bases each). This CDR3 spans 12 amino acids. Germline V gene data show CDR1 as ENHRY and CDR2 as SYGVKD. The V and J ends lost 8 bases and 5 bases respectively, with 12 bases between them. CDR3 sequence (DNA): TGTGCCATCCGGGACCTCGCGGAGACCCAGTACTTC. Translation gives CAIRDLAETQYF.

This clonotype was counted ten times or more. The chain links TRBV30 to TRBJ1-5; D is unclear. The V gene's germline CDR1 is GTSNPN and CDR2 SVGIG (reference sequence). V lost 2 bases, J lost 6 bases, and 11 bases lay in between. The CDR3 contains 13 residues. CDR3 in amino acids: CAWSSALGQPQHF. The CDR3 DNA follows: TGTGCCTGGAGTTCGGCTCTGGGTCAGCCCCAGCATTTT. Together with reference TRBV30 and TRBJ1-5, the CDR3 gives the full variable domain: SQTIHQWPATLVQPVGSPLSLECTVEGTSNPNLYWYRQAAGRGLQLLFYSVGIGQISSEVPQNLSASRPQDRQFILSSKKLLLSDSGFYLCAWSSALGQPQHFGDGTRLSIL.

This clonotype was seen at least ten times. The chain recombines TRBV5-1 with TRBJ1-2; D is ambiguous. CDR1 and CDR2 from the germline V gene are SGHRS and YFSETQ. Trimming left V 0 bases short and J 6 bases short, with 12 bases between. The CDR3 runs to 14 residues. CDR3: CASSLVPAANGYTF. CDR3 DNA sequence: TGCGCCAGCAGCTTGGTTCCCGCTGCGAATGGCTACACCTTC.

This clonotype turned up a few times. This chain links TRBV28 with TRBJ1-2; D is uncertain. Germline values: CDR1 MDHEN, CDR2 SYDVKM. This CDR3 contains 12 residues. V was clipped by 6 bases and J by 0 bases, with 5 bases between them. CDR3 protein: CASSNPNYGYTF. The CDR3 DNA sequence: TGTGCCAGCAGCAACCCTAACTATGGCTACACCTTC.

This clonotype was counted many times. The chain is built from TRBV18 and TRBJ1-1; no firm D call. Germline CDR1 reads KGHSH; CDR2 reads LQKENI. The CDR3 length is 14 residues. Trimming took 5 bases from V and 5 from J, leaving 15 bases between them. The chain's CDR3 is CASSTSFVGTEAFF. The CDR3 nucleotides read TGTGCCAGCTCAACCTCATTTGTCGGGACTGAAGCTTTCTTT.

This clonotype was observed at least ten times. The chain recombines TRBV29-1 with TRBJ2-7; unclear D gene. The germline V gene has CDR1 SQVTM and CDR2 ANQGSEA. The CDR3 is made up of 13 amino acids. Trimming stripped 0 bases from V and 6 bases from J, with 12 bases between. CDR3 in amino acids: CSVEDTLSREQYF. CDR3 nucleotides: TGCAGCGTTGAAGATACCCTGTCTCGCGAGCAGTACTTC.

This clonotype came up many times. V and J are TRBV28 and TRBJ2-3, with TRBD2 identical over 7 bases. The J segment lost 2 bases and the V segment lost 3 bases, leaving 11 bases of the junction unmatched. Germline V gene lookup returns CDR1 MDHEN and CDR2 SYDVKM. The CDR3 has 17 amino acids. In DNA, the CDR3 is TGTGCCAGCAGTTTTGGCCCCTCACTAGCGATCACAGATACGCAGTATTTT. Translating gives CASSFGPSLAITDTQYF.

This clonotype was counted many times. The genes are TRBV28 and TRBJ2-7, with a possible D match to TRBD2 (6 bases). Germline V CDR1 and CDR2: MDHEN, SYDVKM. Deletions cut 3 bases from V and 1 base from J, with 13 bases between. The CDR3 length is 15 residues. As DNA, the CDR3 is TGTGCCAGCAGTTTGTGGAGGGAAACATCCTACGAGCAGTACTTC. Translation gives CASSLWRETSYEQYF.